This T cell receptor beta chain is drawn from a study of T cells in Graves' hyperthyroidism and ophthalmopathy. CDR1 and CDR2 (germline): ENHRY, SYGVKD. Unmatched junction bases numbered 9, after V lost 0 bases and J lost 8 bases. This CDR3 spans 16 amino acids. Amplification yielded TCR beta CDR3 regions, with RNA transcripts as the source. The TCR CDR3 was amplified in a first-round RT-PCR using the HTBI primer set. TCRdb re-analysed the multiplex PCR reads in MiXCR, keeping a single row per CDR3 protein. The sample has hundreds of thousands of distinct CDR3 sequences; more than 20% are singletons. A Clinical Activity Score of at least 3, a NOSPECS grade of at least 4 and a duration under 3 months were recorded in the ophthalmopathy patients.

The chain combines TRBV10-3 with TRBJ1-4; 7 bases fit TRBD1. The receptor comes from a man aged 25-40 years with Graves' ophthalmopathy. The sequenced sample was blood. CDR3 in DNA: TGTGCCATCAGTGAGTCGGGGACAGACCCTACCGAAAAACTGTTTTTT. Amino acid sequence: CAISESGTDPTEKLFF.